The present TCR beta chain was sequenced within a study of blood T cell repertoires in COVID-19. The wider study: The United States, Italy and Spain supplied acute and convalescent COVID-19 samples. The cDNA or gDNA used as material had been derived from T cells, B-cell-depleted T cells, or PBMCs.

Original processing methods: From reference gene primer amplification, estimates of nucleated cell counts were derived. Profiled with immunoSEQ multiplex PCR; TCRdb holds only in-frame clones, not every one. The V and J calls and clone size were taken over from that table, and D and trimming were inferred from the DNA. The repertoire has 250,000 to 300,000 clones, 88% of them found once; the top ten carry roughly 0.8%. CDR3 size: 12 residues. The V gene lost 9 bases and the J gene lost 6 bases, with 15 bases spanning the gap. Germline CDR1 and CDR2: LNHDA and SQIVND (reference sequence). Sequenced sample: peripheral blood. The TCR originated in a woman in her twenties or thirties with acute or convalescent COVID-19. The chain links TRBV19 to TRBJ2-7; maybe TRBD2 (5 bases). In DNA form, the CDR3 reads TGTGCCAGCTGGGAGAGGGAGCGCGAGCAGTACTTC. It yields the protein CASWEREREQYF.